This TCR beta chain was recovered during a study of cytomegalovirus exposure and HLA in healthy donors (TCRdb year 2017). Some background on the complete study: An earlier analysis of about 560 of the donors reported 276 Gb of sequence data and 117 million unique TCR beta sequences obtained from about 179 million T cells. Rather than using new phenotypic data, the later analysis identified candidate immune exposures from TCR beta sequences and from how often those sequences occurred across donors. Every discovery cohort repertoire had been produced on one sequencing platform. To predict cytomegalovirus infection status, the study combined high-throughput TCR immunosequencing, statistical association of individual TCRs with disease status, and machine learning. Among some 410 genotyped donors of the cohort, an average of roughly 240,000 unique TCR beta nucleotide sequences were sequenced per donor, roughly 18% of them non-productive. The number of typed donors differed by locus: roughly 629-630 for A, B, C, DRB1 and DQB1; 522 for DQA1; 606 for DPA1; and roughly 490 for DPB1. A later genetic analysis used genome-wide SNP genotypes for about 65% of the 666 donors, treating that subset as a discovery cohort. To decide whether each TCR beta V gene segment behaved as functional or pseudogenic, an earlier analysis of nearly 600 of the donors relied on high-throughput TCR beta sequencing. Among the roughly 410 genotyped donors, around 81% belonged to the genetic ancestry cluster associated with self-reported Caucasian donors. A later analysis re-analyzed previously published TCR beta repertoires from approximately 670 donors and added high-resolution HLA genotyping to study TCR occurrence patterns. The study aimed to test whether signatures of past pathogen exposure could be identified by cataloging public T cell receptors. HLA typing included class I and class II loci at four-digit resolution. Donor age, sex, ethnicity and CMV serostatus were collected together with the repertoire data. The T cell repertoires of 666 subjects were profiled by immunosequencing and related to cytomegalovirus serostatus. An early release covering 550 to 650 HLA-typed donors comprised about 300 gigabases of sequencing data and around 85 million unique TCR sequences. Five DR-DQ haplotypes were handled as single units for association and clustering, since linkage in the cohort was strong. A separate validation cohort of about 110 different subjects was used in addition to the approximately 700-subject first cohort.

Library preparation used the immunoSEQ multiplex PCR assay. A mixture of 60 forward primers for TCR Vbeta segments and 13 reverse primers for TCR Jbeta segments was used in the multiplex PCR. Amplification of the CDR3 region of rearranged TCR beta genes was performed with a multiplex PCR assay on genomic DNA. The amplified TCR beta libraries were sequenced on the Illumina HiSeq System as 87-base-pair reads. The paper's processing steps were these. Across the 700 or so repertoires, a later analysis counted around 80 million unique TCR beta chains, 9 million to 14 million of which were shared by at least two donors. To remove PCR and sequencing errors, raw reads were error-corrected and collapsed into unique sequences using a nearest-neighbor algorithm that merged closely related sequences. Alignment of CDR3 sequences to IMGT reference sequences was used to assign V, D and J gene segments. For a sequence to be retained, a match of at least six nucleotides to both a V gene segment and a J gene segment was required. Rearrangements were classified as productive when the CDR3 lacked stop codons and remained in frame with V and J, and all other rearrangements were classified as non-productive. Following IMGT convention, CDR3 was defined as the stretch from the second conserved V-encoded cysteine to the conserved J-encoded phenylalanine. Sequences without an unambiguous match to a single V gene segment were excluded from the earlier analysis of a few hundred of the donors. An earlier analysis of a few hundred of the donors classified V segments as functional when productive rearrangements were above 56.7% and as segregating when the standard deviation between donors was above 5%. A statistical classification framework was built to diagnose cytomegalovirus status from the catalog of TCR beta chain sequences. In a later analysis, V and J genes were assigned by comparing TCR nucleotide sequences against IMGT/GENE-DB human TR gene sequences. In a later analysis, CDR3 sequences and most-parsimonious VDJ recombination scenarios were assigned using the TCRdist pipeline. In a later analysis, each TCR beta chain was defined by its CDR3 amino acid sequence together with its V-gene family, and reads without a unique V-gene family were excluded. To address suspected cross-contamination and a sequencing artifact, a later analysis removed around 590 highly shared, low-generation-probability nucleotide sequences. A later analysis calculated a clonal expansion index for each public chain from normalized within-repertoire ranks of inferred template counts. In a later analysis, generation probabilities were computed using a VDJ recombination model fitted to out-of-frame rearrangements, and the results were checked against IGoR. In a later analysis, hypergeometric tests were used to score TCR-TCR, TCR-HLA and TCR-CMV co-occurrence, with a repertoire-size bias correction applied to TCR pairs. False discovery rates were estimated in a later analysis by permuting HLA or CMV assignments 20 times. A later analysis grouped co-occurring TCRs with DBSCAN, adding TCRdist sequence similarity when clustering within HLA-allele-positive subsets. Co-occurrence clustering excluded repertoires with fewer than 30,000 or more than 120,000 public chains, plus five with anomalous nucleotide sharing. TCRdb holds this immuneACCESS table with in-frame rearrangements only. Some clones are missing; in checked studies, unresolved V genes explain under half, and the rest has no known cause. The V and J calls and clone size were taken over from that table, and D and trimming were inferred from the DNA. In all, the sample holds approximately 210,000 clones, and over 75% of those were seen once. Roughly 1.9% of the sample rests with the top ten.

Broader findings and caveats from the paper: A cluster of highly shared sequence variants was judged likely to represent a technical artifact of the sequencing pipeline. A later analysis found that TCR association rates varied across HLA loci, with DRB1 alleles showing the most associated TCRs and HLA-C alleles the fewest. In vitro tests confirmed that a few of the cytomegalovirus-associated TCR beta chains recognize cytomegalovirus antigens. In a later analysis, some 18,000 TCR beta sequences were associated with specific HLA alleles at a false discovery rate of 0.05. Compared with the roughly 710-donor mean, donors in an Asian-associated ancestry cluster had fewer N-insertions in productive TCRs, according to a later genetic analysis. A further reported finding was that TCR beta sequences accurately predicted the HLA-A and HLA-B alleles for most subjects in the first cohort. Linkage disequilibrium might explain the correlated functional status among segregating V segments, but an unknown experimental factor could not be excluded. Because the 87-base-pair reads could not distinguish some IMGT-functional V segments, including TRBV6-2 and TRBV6-3, those segments were excluded. Only TCR beta chains were sequenced in this cohort, and the absence of alpha or paired-chain data limited detectable features. Compared with equally common non-associated chains, HLA-associated TCR beta chains in a later analysis were more clonally expanded and had lower generation probabilities. Because some donors lacked HLA typing at each locus, the association tests relied only on the typed subset. In both the original and validation cohorts, the classifier was reported to diagnose cytomegalovirus status with high specificity and sensitivity. A later genetic analysis associated a missense DCLRE1C variant with V-gene and J-gene trimming of TCR beta chains, and an independent cohort replicated the association. When HLA alleles, especially DR and DQ, strongly co-occurred, attributing TCR associations to individual alleles was difficult. The earlier analysis of approximately 540 of the donors excluded some 16 rarely observed V segments, including chromosome 9 orphons, because counts were too low. The presence/absence analyses assumed that sequencing depth was roughly uniform across donors, and that assumption may not be true. In the study, 150 to 200 TCR beta chains were listed as associated with cytomegalovirus. A later analysis reported that several top co-occurrence clusters appeared linked to parvovirus B19, influenza, CMV and Epstein-Barr virus. Most TCR sequences were observed very rarely across donors, whereas some public TCRs were present in many individuals. It was suggested by the authors that the approach could potentially be generalized to other disease states and immunological phenotypes. In an earlier analysis of approximately 590 of the donors, most TCR beta V segments were observed in productive rearrangements about 90% or about 30% of the time, broadly matching IMGT annotations. Immune exposure information for the cohort was limited to CMV serostatus. A later analysis found that most CMV-associated TCR beta chains appeared HLA-restricted, with HLA associations seemingly driven largely by CMV exposure.

The CDR3 covers 15 residues, taking in both the cysteine and the phenylalanine. Just the 45-base CDR3 DNA is kept, in frame starting at base 1. The junction shows trimming of 5 bases on V and 3 bases on J, plus 16 bases between the germline ends. Taken from the germline V gene, the CDR1 and CDR2 loops are SGHVS and FQNEAQ. The cohort was made up of 650 to 700 healthy bone marrow donors. All cohort members were sampled while nominally healthy, although unrecorded immune exposures were likely present. The donor was CMV seronegative and was included in the group of a few hundred seronegative cohort members. Each donor provided a peripheral blood sample, and peripheral blood mononuclear cells were used for TCR beta sequencing. The Qiagen DNeasy Blood Extraction Kit was used to extract genomic DNA from the blood cell samples. The table lists this clone with a few counts. The antigen it recognizes is unknown. No base quality values were provided; no much bigger clone lies one nucleotide off.

The chain uses TRBV7-8 and TRBJ1-1; the D gene assignment is ambiguous. This clonotype was sampled from a male donor in good health and CMV-seronegative. Sequencing was performed on PBMCs. The CDR3: CASSAVAGMYTEAFF. The DNA is TGTGCCAGCAGCGCTGTTGCGGGGATGTACACTGAAGCTTTCTTT.